This entry describes one TCR beta chain. Its antigen is unknown. Data came from immunoSEQ multiplex PCR; TCRdb stores just in-frame clones and leaves some out. The data contain a few million clones, just over 90% of them seen just once; the ten biggest clones take up 1.5% to 2%. CDR3 length: 16 residues. V lost 1 base to trimming and J lost 1 base, with 14 bases between them. The germline V gene has CDR1 MGHRA and CDR2 YSYEKL. This sample was taken from a study of shared clonotypes between healthy human individuals. The study, taken as a whole, reports: Generally, naive subsets came out with larger estimated richness than memory subsets. Four donors held about 5% of naive CD4 clonotypes in common.

Positive CCR7 selection of CD45RO-negative cells yielded the naive CD8 cells, and terminally differentiated effector memory CD45RA+ cells were excluded. The sample comprised naive CD8+ T cells from PBMCs. The origin of this receptor is a man in his late teens or twenties in good health. Some clones in this sample may be carry-over from other donors' samples. The V gene is TRBV4-1, the J gene TRBJ2-7; D possibly uses TRBD1 or TRBD2 (6 bases each). The CDR3 protein is CASSQAPGGPSYEQYF. The CDR3 coding sequence is TGCGCCAGCAGCCAAGCCCCTGGGGGGCCGTCCTACGAGCAGTACTTC.